This T cell receptor (beta chain) was found in a study of glioma-infiltrating T cells after dendritic cell vaccination. Study-level points and caveats: Estimated pretreatment TIL content predicted outcome after dendritic cell vaccination.

The primer mix had 60 V beta and 13 J beta primers. Here immunoSEQ multiplex PCR was the method, and the copy in TCRdb shows in-frame clones only, minus some. The data contain more than 30,000 clones, roughly nine tenths of them singletons. As concerns this clone: Its antigen is not known.

There are 13 residues in the CDR3. The germline gives CDR1 MNHNS, CDR2 SASEGT. Trimming stripped 9 bases from V and 9 bases from J, with 20 bases between. The input for sequencing was blood, taken before dendritic cell vaccination. The TCR originated in a human donor with glioblastoma. This chain links TRBV6-1 with TRBJ1-1; perhaps TRBD1 as D (6 bases). CDR3 amino acids: CASTTSGHLKAFF. DNA for the CDR3: TGTGCCAGTACCACTTCGGGACACCTAAAAGCTTTCTTT.